These 31 T cell receptor beta chains were all obtained from the same sample, sequenced in a study of beta chain features in type 1 diabetes. Isolated RNA was reverse transcribed in full, so expressed TCRB transcripts were sequenced. Profiling relied on immunoSEQ multiplex PCR, and the TCRdb table lists in-frame clones only, not all of them. The table includes about 240,000 clones, more than 11% detected once. These TCRs' antigens remain unknown. The study, taken as a whole, reports: When Type 1 diabetes patients were examined, their TCRB CDR3s proved moderately but significantly shorter in all four CD4+ subsets.

What was sequenced was naive CD4+ T cells from blood. The receptor source for this set is a man younger than 45 with type 1 diabetes.

This clone was seen more than once but under ten times. The sample contains more than one DNA sequence encoding this CDR3. The V call is TRBV5-1, the J call TRBJ1-2; a weak D match, TRBD1 (5 bases). CDR1 and CDR2 from the germline V gene are SGHRS and YFSETQ. The CDR3 is made up of 12 amino acids. Trimming left V 4 bases short and J 3 bases short, with 7 bases between. CDR3 in amino acids: CASSAGDYGYTF. For the CDR3, the DNA is TGCGCCAGCAGCGCGGGGGACTATGGCTACACCTTC.

This clone was counted a few times. The chain combines TRBV12-5 with TRBJ2-6; possible D gene TRBD1, 6 bases. V lost 0 bases, J lost 0 bases, and 9 bases lay in between. In germline, CDR1 is LGHNT, CDR2 FRNRAP. There are 17 residues in the CDR3. This CDR3 is CASGLVWGPSGANVLTF. CDR3 sequence (DNA): TGTGCTAGTGGTTTGGTATGGGGGCCCTCTGGGGCCAACGTCCTGACTTTC. The whole variable domain, remainder taken from reference TRBV12-5 and TRBJ2-6, is DARVTQTPRHKVTEMGQEVTMRCQPILGHNTVFWYRQTMMQGLELLAYFRNRAPLDDSGMPKDRFSAEMPDATLATLKIQPSEPRDSAVYFCASGLVWGPSGANVLTFGAGSRLTVL.

This clone has more than one count but fewer than ten. The V gene is TRBV5-4, the J gene TRBJ2-5, with D possibly being TRBD1 (5 bases). Germline V gene lookup returns CDR1 SGHNT and CDR2 YYREEE (reference sequence). The germline V and J ends were trimmed by 1 base and 1 base, with 11 bases remaining between them. This CDR3 spans 15 amino acids. The CDR3 region has the DNA TGTGCCAGCAGCTTGCGCGGCAGGGTCCAAGAGACCCAGTACTTC. As protein: CASSLRGRVQETQYF.

This clone was seen a handful of times. This sequence joins TRBV25-1 and TRBJ2-7; maybe TRBD1 (6 bases). The CDR3 length is 13 residues. V lost 2 bases and J 3 bases, leaving 8 bases between the germline ends. In germline, CDR1 is MGHDK, CDR2 SYGVNS. Here the CDR3 DNA reads TGTGCCAGCAGTGAAGGGGGCCTCTACGAGCAGTACTTC. Protein sequence: CASSEGGLYEQYF.

This clone came up a few times. At one boundary the junction diverges from the germline segment, which might be a read error. V gene TRBV7-9 combines with J gene TRBJ2-3; D is uncertain. CDR1 is SEHNR, CDR2 FQNEAQ, per germline (reference sequence). There are 14 residues in the CDR3. The CDR3 loop is CASSLVQITDTQYF. The CDR3 DNA is TGTGCCAGCAGTTTAGTACAGATTACAGATACGCAGTATTTT.

This chain connects TRBV18 to TRBJ2-1, with a possible D match to TRBD2 (5 bases). Looked up from germline, CDR1 is KGHSH and CDR2 is LQKENI. This CDR3 contains 15 residues. V gave up 2 bases and J gave up 0 bases, with 8 bases separating them. The CDR3 DNA is TGTGCCAGCTCACCAAACGGGGACTCCTACAATGAGCAGTTCTTC. It translates to CASSPNGDSYNEQFF.

The chain combines TRBV5-1 with TRBJ2-1; weak D call: TRBD1 (5 bases). Germline values: CDR1 SGHRS, CDR2 YFSETQ. Trimming pared 3 bases from V and 6 bases from J, leaving 19 bases between. The CDR3 consists of 16 residues. The CDR3 spells CASSYSGRALSNEQFF. For the CDR3, the DNA is TGCGCCAGCAGCTATTCCGGCAGGGCCCTTTCCAATGAGCAGTTCTTC.

The sample holds a few counts of this clone. One end of the junction varies from germline; a read error may be responsible. This chain links TRBV7-7 with TRBJ2-5; maybe TRBD2 (6 bases). The CDR3 sequence is 15 residues long. CDR1 and CDR2 (germline): SSHAT, FNYEAQ (reference sequence). The CDR3 DNA is TGTGCTAGCAGCTTGATTAGCGGCCTCCAAGAGACCCAGTACTTC. This gives the protein CASSLISGLQETQYF.

The chain employs TRBV11-2 and TRBJ2-5; a weak D match, TRBD1 (5 bases). CDR3 size: 12 residues. Germline V gives CDR1 SGHAT, CDR2 FQNNGV. Trimming left V 6 bases short and J 7 bases short, with 12 bases between. The CDR3 nucleotides are TGTGCCAGCAGACTCAATCAGGGGACCCAGTACTTC. Encoded protein: CASRLNQGTQYF.

The genes are TRBV7-9 and TRBJ1-5, with TRBD1 matching 10 bases. Germline V gene lookup returns CDR1 SEHNR and CDR2 FQNEAQ (reference sequence). This CDR3 spans 13 amino acids. Unmatched junction bases numbered 4, after V lost 5 bases and J lost 9 bases. CDR3 loop: CASSQGQGSPQHF. CDR3 nucleotide sequence: TGTGCCAGCAGCCAGGGACAGGGGTCGCCCCAGCATTTT.

This clone was detected only a few times. V is TRBV5-4 and J is TRBJ1-4; no definite D call. CDR3 length: 15 residues. Germline CDR1 is SGHNT and CDR2 is YYREEE (reference sequence). Trimming removed 3 bases from V and 6 bases from J, with 15 bases in between. The CDR3 reads CASSSGGGIDEKLFF. For the CDR3, the DNA is TGTGCCAGCAGCTCTGGAGGAGGGATCGATGAAAAACTGTTTTTT.

This clone was seen a few times. This rearrangement joins TRBV30 to TRBJ2-4; D is perhaps TRBD2 (6 bases). V was pared by 0 bases and J by 9 bases, with 15 bases between. The germline V gene has CDR1 GTSNPN and CDR2 SVGIG (reference sequence). CDR3 size: 14 residues. CDR3 residues: CAWSVGEVGGIQYF. The CDR3 region has the DNA TGTGCCTGGAGTGTGGGAGAGGTGGGGGGCATTCAGTACTTC.

The chain couples TRBV29-1 to TRBJ2-1; 11 nucleotides match TRBD2. Germline CDR1 and CDR2: SQVTM and ANQGSEA. The CDR3 contains 15 residues. V dropped 3 bases and J dropped 5; count of bases not matched to a gene: 6. The CDR3 spells CSVDGLAGGHNEQFF. Written as DNA, the CDR3 is TGCAGCGTTGATGGGCTAGCGGGAGGCCACAATGAGCAGTTCTTC.

This clone came up a few times. V usage is TRBV7-9 and J usage is TRBJ2-5; maybe TRBD1 (6 bases). The germline gives CDR1 SEHNR, CDR2 FQNEAQ (reference sequence). V dropped 0 bases and J dropped 2 bases, with 7 bases sitting between them. The CDR3 is made up of 14 amino acids. CDR3 in amino acids: CASSLADSQETQYF. The CDR3 region has the DNA TGTGCCAGCAGCTTAGCGGACAGTCAAGAGACCCAGTACTTC.

This clone occurred a few times. J is TRBJ2-5 and V is TRBV15; D gene ambiguous. The CDR3 covers 13 residues. Germline-derived CDR1 and CDR2 are LNHNV and YYDKDF (reference sequence). V was cut by 1 base and J by 4 bases, with 7 bases left in between. Here the CDR3 reads CATSRAPGETQYF. Written as DNA, the CDR3 is TGTGCCACCAGCAGAGCCCCGGGAGAGACCCAGTACTTC.

The chain recombines TRBV29-1 with TRBJ2-2; D perhaps matches TRBD1 (7 bases). The CDR3 length is 17 residues. Germline CDR1 reads SQVTM; CDR2 reads ANQGSEA. Trimming cost V 6 bases and J 3 bases, with 23 bases left between them. The chain's CDR3 is CSVLGEKEGAYTGELFF. The CDR3 region has the DNA TGCAGCGTCCTGGGGGAAAAGGAGGGGGCGTACACCGGGGAGCTGTTTTTT.

This clone was recorded a few times. V gene TRBV5-4 combines with J gene TRBJ2-7, with D maybe TRBD2 (6 bases). Germline lookup yields CDR1 SGHNT and CDR2 YYREEE (reference sequence). The CDR3 has 15 amino acids. Trimming pared 3 bases from V and 0 bases from J, leaving 13 bases between. CDR3 sequence: CASSWGTGGSYEQYF. Written as DNA, the CDR3 is TGTGCCAGCAGCTGGGGAACCGGGGGCTCCTACGAGCAGTACTTC.

This clone has more than one count but fewer than ten. The chain recombines TRBV5-1 with TRBJ1-2; 9 positions match TRBD1. Germline CDR1 reads SGHRS; CDR2 reads YFSETQ. The CDR3 totals 14 residues. Germline trimming cut 3 bases from V and 6 bases from J; bases unmatched to any gene: 6. CDR3 nucleotides: TGCGCCAGCAGCTACGGGACAGGGACGAATGGCTACACCTTC. Its protein is CASSYGTGTNGYTF.

The chain recombines TRBV7-2 with TRBJ2-5; tentative D call: TRBD2 (6 bases). This CDR3 contains 16 residues. The V and J ends lost 0 bases and 2 bases respectively, with 13 bases between them. Per germline, CDR1 SGHTA and CDR2 FQGNSA. The CDR3 is CASSLAPGAGQETQYF. CDR3 DNA sequence: TGTGCCAGCAGCTTAGCGCCTGGTGCGGGGCAAGAGACCCAGTACTTC. The full variable domain, in which reference TRBV7-2 and TRBJ2-5 provide the parts outside the CDR3, is GAGVSQSPSNKVTEKGKDVELRCDPISGHTALYWYRQSLGQGLEFLIYFQGNSAPDKSGLPSDRFSAERTGGSVSTLTIQRTQQEDSAVYLCASSLAPGAGQETQYFGPGTRLLVL.

This clone has only a few counts. This chain connects TRBV5-6 to TRBJ2-6; the D is unclear. CDR1 is SGHDT and CDR2 is YYEEEE in the germline V gene. CDR3 length equals 17 residues. The V end was cut by 0 bases, the J end by 0 bases, with 10 bases between. DNA for the CDR3: TGTGCCAGCAGCTTGGGGTTAGCAAGCTCTGGGGCCAACGTCCTGACTTTC. Translating it yields CASSLGLASSGANVLTF.

This clone was detected only a few times. This chain joins TRBV30 and TRBJ1-1; D unresolved. V was shortened by 4 bases and J by 5 bases, with 11 bases between the two germline ends. Germline V gene lookup returns CDR1 GTSNPN and CDR2 SVGIG (reference sequence). The CDR3 is 12 residues long. This CDR3 reads CAWTPGLTEAFF. In nucleotides, the CDR3 is TGTGCCTGGACCCCGGGGTTGACTGAAGCTTTCTTT.

This clone appeared a few times. This chain uses TRBV6-5 with TRBJ2-3; no reliable D call. Germline V gives CDR1 MNHEY, CDR2 SVGAGI. V shed 0 bases and J shed 1 base, with 8 bases lying between them. This CDR3 has 15 amino acids. The CDR3 DNA is TGTGCCAGCAGTTACTCAGGCGCGGGCACAGATACGCAGTATTTT. This translates into CASSYSGAGTDTQYF.

The gene calls are TRBV2 and TRBJ1-1; perhaps TRBD1 as D (6 bases). The CDR3 contains 12 residues. Trimming shortened V by 7 bases and J by 6 bases, and 12 bases separated the two germline ends. Germline-derived CDR1 and CDR2 are SNHLY and FYNNEI. Here the CDR3 reads CASKGQGPEAFF. The CDR3 DNA reads as TGTGCCAGCAAGGGCCAGGGGCCTGAAGCTTTCTTT.

This clone showed up just a few times. J is TRBJ2-6 and V is TRBV27; D is possibly TRBD1 (5 bases). The CDR3 sequence is 16 residues long. Germline V gene lookup returns CDR1 MNHEY and CDR2 SMNVEV (reference sequence). With 8 bases removed from V and 0 bases from J, the gap between germline ends came to 14 bases. For the CDR3, the DNA is TGTGCCAGCGGTAGAGACAGAGGCTCTGGGGCCAACGTCCTGACTTTC. Translation gives CASGRDRGSGANVLTF.

The V gene is TRBV6-5, the J gene TRBJ1-2; 7 nucleotides line up with TRBD1. V lost 6 bases and J lost 4; bases outside the gene matches: 5. The CDR3 covers 13 residues. Germline V gives CDR1 MNHEY, CDR2 SVGAGI. CDR3 bases: TGTGCCAGCAGGAGGGACAGCCTCTATGGCTACACCTTC. Translation: CASRRDSLYGYTF.

This clone has just a few counts. The CDR3 DNA reads as TGTGCCAGCAGAGGGACAGTGCAAGAGACCCAGTACTTC. Amino acid sequence: CASRGTVQETQYF. The chain is built from TRBV6-5 and TRBJ2-5; 7 bases map to TRBD1. Per the germline V gene, CDR1 is MNHEY and CDR2 is SVGAGI. CDR3 length: 13 amino acids. The V and J ends lost 6 bases and 2 bases, in that order; junction bases with no gene match: 3.

J is TRBJ2-1 and V is TRBV5-1; 7 positions match TRBD2. The CDR3 extends over 14 amino acids. The ends lost 3 bases at V and 8 bases at J; junction bases unmatched: 8. Germline CDR1 is SGHRS and CDR2 is YFSETQ. CDR3 sequence reads: CASSWTPGRDEQFF. The CDR3 bases are TGCGCCAGCAGCTGGACCCCGGGGAGGGATGAGCAGTTCTTC.

V usage is TRBV19 and J usage is TRBJ2-1; TRBD1 aligns across 8 bases. This CDR3 is built from 13 residues. V lost 5 bases, J lost 7 bases, and 4 bases stayed unmatched. The germline gives CDR1 LNHDA, CDR2 SQIVND (reference sequence). Here the CDR3 reads CASSSQGANEQFF. CDR3 nucleotide sequence: TGTGCCAGTAGTTCGCAGGGGGCGAATGAGCAGTTCTTC.

This clone was detected once. The V and J genes are TRBV9 and TRBJ2-2; a weak D match, TRBD1 (6 bases). The germline CDR1 and CDR2 sequences are SGDLS and YYNGEE. V was shortened by 0 bases and J by 7 bases, with 16 bases between the two germline ends. CDR3 length equals 16 residues. The CDR3 loop is CASSVGPLGANGELFF. The DNA of the CDR3 is TGTGCCAGCAGCGTAGGTCCTCTGGGGGCGAACGGGGAGCTGTTTTTT.

This chain links TRBV2 with TRBJ1-1; D is perhaps TRBD1 (5 bases). Trimming took off 4 bases at V and 3 bases at J, with 9 bases between the two ends. The CDR3 runs 13 residues. Germline CDR1 SNHLY, CDR2 FYNNEI. The CDR3 loop reads CASSAQGHTEAFF. The CDR3 nucleotides read TGTGCCAGCAGTGCCCAGGGCCACACTGAAGCTTTCTTT.

The V gene is TRBV5-1, the J gene TRBJ2-1; no firm D call. Germline V CDR1 and CDR2: SGHRS, YFSETQ. Trimming pared 1 base from V and 6 bases from J, leaving 8 bases between. CDR3 size: 13 residues. CDR3 region: CASSLQDFNEQFF. CDR3 DNA: TGCGCCAGCAGCTTGCAGGATTTCAATGAGCAGTTCTTC.